The sequence of this TCR beta chain was determined in a study of naive and memory T cell subsets. Study results and caveats: In CD4 and CD8 cells, diversity dropped from naive through EMRA. In naive cells, over 90% of TCR sequences were seen only once.

As regards this clonotype: Its antigen is unknown.

Two oligonucleotides, mixed equimolar, formed the beta constant-region primer covering TRBC1 and TRBC2. TCRdb itself ran the UMI-ligation and nested PCR reads through MiXCR, one entry per CDR3 protein. This table holds around 160,000 distinct CDR3 sequences, over 15% found once. Sequential positive selection took CD4 T cells first, then CD8 T cells. Four subsets defined by CD45RA and CD27 were sorted after CD3, CD4, CD8 and live/dead staining. The sequenced sample was naive CD4+ T cells from blood. This receptor was identified in a human donor in good health.

CDR3 DNA sequence: TGTGCCACCAAAAGGGAAGAGACCCAGTACTTC. Translating it yields CATKREETQYF. V and J are TRBV10-3 and TRBJ2-5; D unresolved. The CDR3 is 11 amino acids. V was trimmed by 10 bases and J by 3 bases, leaving 9 bases between them. CDR1 ENHRY and CDR2 SYGVKD come from the germline V gene.